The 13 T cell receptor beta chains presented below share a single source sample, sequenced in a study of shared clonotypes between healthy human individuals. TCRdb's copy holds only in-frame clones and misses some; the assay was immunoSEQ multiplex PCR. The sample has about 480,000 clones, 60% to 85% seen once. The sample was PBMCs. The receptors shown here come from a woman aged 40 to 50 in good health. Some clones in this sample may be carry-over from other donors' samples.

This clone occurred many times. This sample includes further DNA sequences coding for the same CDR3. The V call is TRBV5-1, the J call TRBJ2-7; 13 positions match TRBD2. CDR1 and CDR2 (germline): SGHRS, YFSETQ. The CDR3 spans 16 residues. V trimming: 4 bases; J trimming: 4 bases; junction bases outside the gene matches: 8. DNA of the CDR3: TGCGCCAGCAGCCCAGGACTAGCGGGAGTAGCATACGAGCAGTACTTC. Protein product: CASSPGLAGVAYEQYF.

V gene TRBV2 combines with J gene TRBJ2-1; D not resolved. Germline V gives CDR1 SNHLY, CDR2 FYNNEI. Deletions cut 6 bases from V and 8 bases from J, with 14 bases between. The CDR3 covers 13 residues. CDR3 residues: CASSELEWYEQFF. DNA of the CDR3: TGTGCCAGCAGCGAGTTAGAGTGGTATGAGCAGTTCTTC. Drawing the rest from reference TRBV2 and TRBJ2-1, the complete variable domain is EPEVTQTPSHQVTQMGQEVILRCVPISNHLYFYWYRQILGQKVEFLVSFYNNEISEKSEIFDDQFSVERPDGSNFTLKIRSTKLEDSAMYFCASSELEWYEQFFGPGTRLTVL.

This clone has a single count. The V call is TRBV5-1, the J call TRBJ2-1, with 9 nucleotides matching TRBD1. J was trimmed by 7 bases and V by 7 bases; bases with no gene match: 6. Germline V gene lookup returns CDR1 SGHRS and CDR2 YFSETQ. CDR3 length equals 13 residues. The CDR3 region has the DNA TGCGCCAGCCGGGACAGGGTCGATAATGAGCAGTTCTTC. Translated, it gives CASRDRVDNEQFF.

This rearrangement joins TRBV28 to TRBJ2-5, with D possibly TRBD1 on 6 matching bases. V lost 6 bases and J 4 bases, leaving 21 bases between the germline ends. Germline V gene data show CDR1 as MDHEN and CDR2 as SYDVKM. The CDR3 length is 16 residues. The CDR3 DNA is TGTGCCAGCAGAGCTTCTCAGGGGTTCCCGCGAGAGACCCAGTACTTC. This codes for CASRASQGFPRETQYF.

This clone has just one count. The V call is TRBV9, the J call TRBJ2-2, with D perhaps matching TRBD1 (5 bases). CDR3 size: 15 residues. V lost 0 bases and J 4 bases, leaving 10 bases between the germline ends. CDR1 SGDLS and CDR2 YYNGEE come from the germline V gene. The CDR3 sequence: CASSVVAGATGELFF. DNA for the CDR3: TGTGCCAGCAGCGTAGTCGCTGGGGCCACCGGGGAGCTGTTTTTT.

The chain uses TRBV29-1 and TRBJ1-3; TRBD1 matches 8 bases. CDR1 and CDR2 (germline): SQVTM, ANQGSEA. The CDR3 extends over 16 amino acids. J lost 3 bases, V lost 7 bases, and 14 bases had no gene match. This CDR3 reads CSGLRDRLRLGNTIYF. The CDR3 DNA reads TGCAGCGGGCTCAGGGACAGGCTACGTCTTGGAAACACCATATATTTT.

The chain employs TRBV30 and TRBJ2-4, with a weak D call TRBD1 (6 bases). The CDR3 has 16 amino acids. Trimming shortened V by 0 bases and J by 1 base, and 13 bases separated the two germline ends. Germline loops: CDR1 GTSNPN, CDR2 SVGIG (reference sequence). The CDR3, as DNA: TGTGCCTGGAGTGTGGGGAGCCAGGGGGCCAAAAACATTCAGTACTTC. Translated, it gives CAWSVGSQGAKNIQYF.

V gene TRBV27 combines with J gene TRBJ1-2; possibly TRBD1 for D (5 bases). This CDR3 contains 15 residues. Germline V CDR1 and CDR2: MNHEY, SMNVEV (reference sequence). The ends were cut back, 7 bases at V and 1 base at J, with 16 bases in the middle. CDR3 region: CASKRAGSFNYGYTF. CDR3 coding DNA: TGTGCCAGCAAACGGGCAGGGAGCTTTAACTATGGCTACACCTTC.

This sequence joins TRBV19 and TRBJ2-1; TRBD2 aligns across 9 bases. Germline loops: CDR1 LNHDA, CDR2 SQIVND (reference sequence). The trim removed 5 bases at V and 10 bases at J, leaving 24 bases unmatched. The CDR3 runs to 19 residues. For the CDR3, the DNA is TGTGCCAGTAGTCTCGGGAGGGAACGGGGACTAGCCTATATGAGGGAGCAGTTCTTC. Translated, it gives CASSLGRERGLAYMREQFF.

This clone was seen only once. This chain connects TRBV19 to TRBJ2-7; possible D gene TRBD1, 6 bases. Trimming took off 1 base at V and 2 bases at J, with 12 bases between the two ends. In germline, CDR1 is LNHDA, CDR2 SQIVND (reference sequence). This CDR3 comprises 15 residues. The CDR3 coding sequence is TGTGCCAGTAGTATAGGGCCAGGGGTAACCTACGAGCAGTACTTC. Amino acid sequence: CASSIGPGVTYEQYF.

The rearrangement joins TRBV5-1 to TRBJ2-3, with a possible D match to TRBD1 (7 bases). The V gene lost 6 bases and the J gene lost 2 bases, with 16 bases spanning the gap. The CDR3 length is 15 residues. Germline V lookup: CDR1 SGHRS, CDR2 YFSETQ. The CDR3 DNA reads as TGCGCCAGCAAGGAGGTCAGGGGGGACACAGATACGCAGTATTTT. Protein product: CASKEVRGDTDTQYF. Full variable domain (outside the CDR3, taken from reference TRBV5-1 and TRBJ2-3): KAGVTQTPRYLIKTRGQQVTLSCSPISGHRSVSWYQQTPGQGLQFLFEYFSETQRNKGNFPGRFSGRQFSNSRSEMNVSTLELGDSALYLCASKEVRGDTDTQYFGPGTRLTVL.

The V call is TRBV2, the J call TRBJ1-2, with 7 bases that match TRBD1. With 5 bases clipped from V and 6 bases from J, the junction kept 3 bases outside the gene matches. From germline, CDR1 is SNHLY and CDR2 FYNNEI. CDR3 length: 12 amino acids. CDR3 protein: CASSNDRDGYTF. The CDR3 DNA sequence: TGTGCCAGCAGTAACGACAGGGATGGCTACACCTTC.

Here the CDR3 DNA reads TGTGCCTGGACCCACCTGGCGGGAGAGGCAGATACGCAGTATTTT. Its translation is CAWTHLAGEADTQYF. V usage is TRBV30 and J usage is TRBJ2-3, with 7 bases that match TRBD2. Germline V gene lookup returns CDR1 GTSNPN and CDR2 SVGIG (reference sequence). Losses at the gene ends were 4 bases for V and 4 bases for J; bases not matched to a gene: 11. CDR3 size: 15 residues.